These 30 T cell receptor beta chains originate from one sample sequenced in a study of cytomegalovirus exposure and HLA in healthy donors. Only in-frame clones appear in the TCRdb table, and some are missing; sequencing was by immunoSEQ multiplex PCR. This sample carries approximately 88,000 clones, roughly 96% of them seen once, and the ten largest clones take 1.3%. Sequencing used PBMCs. All receptors derive from a woman aged 18-29 years in good health and CMV-seronegative.

This clone was observed a single time. This chain links TRBV28 with TRBJ1-1; D is unclear. Germline CDR1 is MDHEN and CDR2 is SYDVKM. This CDR3 contains 13 residues. V lost 4 bases and J lost 0, with 6 bases in between. In nucleotides, the CDR3 is TGTGCCAGCAGTTCGAGCCTGAACACTGAAGCTTTCTTT. It specifies CASSSSLNTEAFF.

The gene calls are TRBV6-4 and TRBJ2-6; D gene uncertain. The V end was cut by 6 bases, the J end by 2 bases, with 14 bases between. In germline, CDR1 is MRHNA, CDR2 SNTAGT. CDR3 size: 16 residues. The DNA for the CDR3 is TGTGCCAGCAGCCAAGACACGTCCACTGGGGCCAACGTCCTGACTTTC. Translation gives CASSQDTSTGANVLTF.

CDR3 bases: TGTGCCGTATTTTCGGCCCGGGACAGGGGAACTGGAAACACCATATATTTT. This translates into CAVFSARDRGTGNTIYF. This chain connects TRBV10-3 to TRBJ1-3, with 10 bases aligning to TRBD1. V dropped 11 bases and J dropped 2; count of bases not matched to a gene: 15. CDR3 length: 17 amino acids. CDR1 ENHRY and CDR2 SYGVKD come from the germline V gene.

The V gene is TRBV7-2, the J gene TRBJ2-4, with D maybe TRBD1 (5 bases). CDR1 is SGHTA, CDR2 FQGNSA, per germline. This CDR3 has 17 residues. Trimming cost V 1 base and J 0 bases, with 13 bases left between them. The CDR3, as DNA: TGTGCCAGCAGCTTAGAAGACAGTACCTTAGCCAAAAACATTCAGTACTTC. It encodes CASSLEDSTLAKNIQYF.

The chain employs TRBV7-9 and TRBJ2-2; 15 bases fit TRBD2. From germline, CDR1 is SEHNR and CDR2 FQNEAQ (reference sequence). The CDR3 consists of 15 residues. Germline trimming cut 5 bases from V and 5 bases from J; bases unmatched to any gene: 0. CDR3 residues: CASSGLAGGTGELFF. The DNA of the CDR3 is TGTGCCAGCAGCGGACTAGCGGGAGGGACCGGGGAGCTGTTTTTT.

The chain joins TRBV5-1 to TRBJ2-2; 10 nucleotides match TRBD2. CDR1 is SGHRS, CDR2 YFSETQ, per germline. V was clipped by 3 bases and J by 6 bases; unmatched bases: 14. The CDR3 is made up of 18 amino acids. CDR3 sequence (DNA): TGCGCCAGCAGCTCCCAGGGTCTCACTAGCGGGACAGCCGGGGAGCTGTTTTTT. Amino acids: CASSSQGLTSGTAGELFF.

V and J are TRBV7-6 and TRBJ2-3, with TRBD1 as a possible D gene (6 bases). Germline CDR1 is SGHVS and CDR2 is FNYEAQ. The CDR3 has 17 amino acids. Trimming shortened V by 2 bases and J by 4 bases, and 19 bases separated the two germline ends. The CDR3 spells CASSLRPQGFSADTQYF. Written as DNA, the CDR3 is TGTGCCAGCAGCTTACGACCCCAGGGGTTTTCAGCAGATACGCAGTATTTT.

The V call is TRBV29-1, the J call TRBJ1-2; TRBD1 is a possible D gene (5 bases). Germline V gene sequence: CDR1 SQVTM, CDR2 ANQGSEA. This CDR3 contains 15 residues. Deletions cut 3 bases from V and 7 bases from J, with 21 bases between. This CDR3 is CSVEGGLSLQAGYTF. CDR3 DNA: TGCAGCGTTGAGGGGGGTCTCTCTCTCCAGGCTGGCTACACCTTC.

The chain couples TRBV10-1 to TRBJ2-1; maybe TRBD1 (6 bases). The germline V gene has CDR1 WNHNN and CDR2 SYGVQD (reference sequence). CDR3 length equals 15 residues. V lost 4 bases to trimming and J lost 0 bases, with 10 bases between them. DNA for the CDR3: TGCGCCAGCAGTGCGGGGACAAGCTCCTACAATGAGCAGTTCTTC. This sequence encodes CASSAGTSSYNEQFF.

The chain employs TRBV19 and TRBJ2-2; weak D call: TRBD2 (5 bases). Germline V gene lookup returns CDR1 LNHDA and CDR2 SQIVND (reference sequence). There are 15 residues in the CDR3. Trimming stripped 2 bases from V and 4 bases from J, with 11 bases between. In nucleotides, the CDR3 is TGTGCCAGTAGTATAAACCCGGGATCCACCGGGGAGCTGTTTTTT. It encodes CASSINPGSTGELFF.

The count of this clone is one. The CDR3 protein is CASSQGTGEGGYTF. The CDR3, as DNA: TGCGCCAGCAGCCAAGGGACAGGGGAAGGTGGCTACACCTTC. The chain carries TRBV4-1 and TRBJ1-2; 9 bases map to TRBD1. CDR1 is MGHRA, CDR2 YSYEKL, per germline. V was pared by 1 base and J by 7 bases, with 4 bases of the junction left unmatched. The CDR3 has 14 residues.

V usage is TRBV19 and J usage is TRBJ2-7; 8 positions match TRBD2. Losses at the gene ends were 4 bases for V and 1 base for J; bases not matched to a gene: 3. The germline gives CDR1 LNHDA, CDR2 SQIVND (reference sequence). The CDR3 covers 14 residues. The DNA for the CDR3 is TGTGCCAGTAGTACTAGCGGGTTATCCTACGAGCAGTACTTC. This translates into CASSTSGLSYEQYF. The variable domain in full, with the rest retrieved from reference TRBV19 and TRBJ2-7, is DGGITQSPKYLFRKEGQNVTLSCEQNLNHDAMYWYRQDPGQGLRLIYYSQIVNDFQKGDIAEGYSVSREKKESFPLTVTSAQKNPTAFYLCASSTSGLSYEQYFGPGTRLTVT.

As for this clone: The same CDR3 is also encoded by other DNA sequences in this sample. The rearrangement uses TRBV18 and TRBJ2-5; D remains ambiguous. This CDR3 is 11 amino acids long. Per germline, CDR1 KGHSH and CDR2 LQKENI. Trimming shortened V by 4 bases and J by 5 bases, and 5 bases separated the two germline ends. For the CDR3, the DNA is TGTGCCAGCTCACTTCAGGAGACCCAGTACTTC. Encoded protein: CASSLQETQYF.

This chain joins TRBV4-1 and TRBJ2-5; 9 bases fit TRBD2. Germline V gives CDR1 MGHRA, CDR2 YSYEKL. The CDR3 has 15 residues. The ends lost 1 base at V and 2 bases at J; junction bases unmatched: 2. CDR3 in amino acids: CASSQATSGQETQYF. DNA for the CDR3: TGCGCCAGCAGCCAAGCGACTAGCGGACAAGAGACCCAGTACTTC.

V usage is TRBV20-1 and J usage is TRBJ2-1; D remains unclear. V lost 0 bases to trimming and J lost 7 bases, with 4 bases between them. CDR1 is DFQATT, CDR2 SNEGSKA, per germline (reference sequence). The CDR3 extends over 11 amino acids. CDR3 coding DNA: TGCAGTGCTAGAGATCGTAATGAGCAGTTCTTC. It codes for CSARDRNEQFF.

The V call is TRBV7-9, the J call TRBJ2-3, with a tentative D call TRBD2 (5 bases). Germline V gives CDR1 SEHNR, CDR2 FQNEAQ (reference sequence). V was pared by 5 bases and J by 0 bases, with 9 bases between. The CDR3 spans 14 residues. The CDR3 loop reads CASSAGRSTDTQYF. The DNA of the CDR3 is TGTGCCAGCAGCGCGGGCCGTAGCACAGATACGCAGTATTTT.

The chain is built from TRBV6-1 and TRBJ1-4, with 9 nucleotides matching TRBD1. The CDR3 consists of 18 residues. In germline, CDR1 is MNHNS, CDR2 SASEGT. Losses at the gene ends were 3 bases for V and 2 bases for J; bases not matched to a gene: 10. CDR3 nucleotide sequence: TGTGCCAGCAGTGAGGGGGGGACAGGGTTTGCTACTAATGAAAAACTGTTTTTT. Translating gives CASSEGGTGFATNEKLFF.

The V gene is TRBV9, the J gene TRBJ1-6; 8 bases map to TRBD1. V was clipped by 0 bases and J by 0 bases; unmatched bases: 5. This CDR3 region has 18 residues. Per the germline V gene, CDR1 is SGDLS and CDR2 is YYNGEE. The CDR3 reads CASSVGQGLSSYNSPLHF. DNA for the CDR3: TGTGCCAGCAGCGTAGGACAGGGGCTTAGCTCCTATAATTCACCCCTCCACTTT.

In regard to this clone: An end of the junction does not agree with germline; a read error may underlie this. V and J are TRBV28 and TRBJ1-2; TRBD1 aligns across 7 bases. Germline loops: CDR1 MDHEN, CDR2 SYDVKM. This CDR3 is 13 amino acids long. In DNA, the CDR3 is TGTGCCACCAGTACAGGGGTCCCCTATGGCTACACCTTC. The encoded protein is CATSTGVPYGYTF.

This chain joins TRBV9 and TRBJ2-3, with D perhaps TRBD1 (6 bases). This CDR3 has 18 amino acids. V was trimmed by 0 bases and J by 2 bases, leaving 19 bases between them. Germline-derived CDR1 and CDR2 are SGDLS and YYNGEE. CDR3 nucleotide sequence: TGTGCCAGCAGCGTAGGCAATGGGACACCTACGGTCACAGATACGCAGTATTTT. Translated, it gives CASSVGNGTPTVTDTQYF. The whole variable domain, remainder taken from reference TRBV9 and TRBJ2-3, is DSGVTQTPKHLITATGQRVTLRCSPRSGDLSVYWYQQSLDQGLQFLIQYYNGEERAKGNILERFSAQQFPDLHSELNLSSLELGDSALYFCASSVGNGTPTVTDTQYFGPGTRLTVL.

The chain has TRBV5-4 and TRBJ2-7; D unclear. Germline assignment: CDR1 SGHNT and CDR2 YYREEE (reference sequence). This CDR3 is 12 amino acids long. V lost 2 bases to trimming and J lost 6 bases, with 9 bases between them. CDR3 nucleotides: TGTGCCAGCAGCTTTTCCCCTCGCGAGCAGTACTTC. Translated, it gives CASSFSPREQYF.

V is TRBV6-5 and J is TRBJ1-2; 8 bases are shared with TRBD1. Trimming at V came to 6 bases and at J to 4 bases, leaving 4 bases not matched to a gene. This CDR3 comprises 13 residues. Germline CDR1 and CDR2: MNHEY and SVGAGI. The DNA of the CDR3 is TGTGCCAGCAGGCCCCAGGGGGCCTATGGCTACACCTTC. Its protein product is CASRPQGAYGYTF.

This chain uses TRBV6-1 with TRBJ2-1; 14 nucleotides agree with TRBD2. V lost 4 bases to trimming and J lost 8 bases; unmatched junction nucleotides: 10. CDR1 is MNHNS, CDR2 SASEGT, per germline. This CDR3 has 17 amino acids. CDR3 bases: TGTGCCAGCAGTGCATACCCGGGACTAGCGGGAGCCTATGAGCAGTTCTTC. Its translation is CASSAYPGLAGAYEQFF.

The chain couples TRBV6-6 to TRBJ1-1, with D unclear. The ends were cut back, 2 bases at V and 1 base at J, with 8 bases in the middle. The CDR3 length is 14 residues. The germline V gene encodes CDR1 MNHNY and CDR2 SVGAGI (reference sequence). The CDR3 DNA reads as TGTGCCAGCAGTTACGCTCAGGAGAACACTGAAGCTTTCTTT. It is translated as CASSYAQENTEAFF.

This clone was counted a few times. The chain employs TRBV25-1 and TRBJ1-1; 7 bases map to TRBD1. V shed 0 bases, J shed 8 bases, and the junction held 9 bases outside the gene matches. Germline V gives CDR1 MGHDK, CDR2 SYGVNS. The CDR3 runs to 15 residues. The CDR3 is CASSEYGWRQGEAFF. CDR3 nucleotides: TGTGCCAGCAGTGAATATGGATGGAGACAGGGAGAAGCTTTCTTT.

J is TRBJ2-7 and V is TRBV19; D is possibly TRBD2 (6 bases). This CDR3 has 11 amino acids. Deletions cut 6 bases from V and 6 bases from J, with 9 bases between. Per the germline V gene, CDR1 is LNHDA and CDR2 is SQIVND (reference sequence). The CDR3 DNA follows: TGTGCCAGTAGCGGGAGCAGCGAGCAGTACTTC. Its translation: CASSGSSEQYF.

The rearrangement joins TRBV27 to TRBJ2-1; TRBD1 is a possible D gene (6 bases). V dropped 7 bases and J dropped 3 bases, with 13 bases sitting between them. Germline V CDR1 and CDR2: MNHEY, SMNVEV (reference sequence). The CDR3 loop spans 14 amino acids. The CDR3 reads CASTQPDSYNEQFF. The CDR3 DNA is TGTGCCAGCACTCAACCGGACAGCTACAATGAGCAGTTCTTC.

The rearrangement joins TRBV5-1 to TRBJ2-5; 7 bases fit TRBD2. V gave up 3 bases and J gave up 4 bases; unmatched junction bases: 3. The CDR3 length is 13 residues. The germline V gene has CDR1 SGHRS and CDR2 YFSETQ. The CDR3 DNA sequence: TGCGCCAGCAGCTCCGGACTAGGAGAGACCCAGTACTTC. It encodes CASSSGLGETQYF. Combining the CDR3 with reference TRBV5-1 and TRBJ2-5 gives the whole variable domain KAGVTQTPRYLIKTRGQQVTLSCSPISGHRSVSWYQQTPGQGLQFLFEYFSETQRNKGNFPGRFSGRQFSNSRSEMNVSTLELGDSALYLCASSSGLGETQYFGPGTRLLVL.

The chain employs TRBV6-6 and TRBJ2-7, with no clear D. The germline CDR1 and CDR2 sequences are MNHNY and SVGAGI (reference sequence). The CDR3 covers 12 residues. V was cut by 2 bases and J by 1 base, with 3 bases left in between. CDR3 DNA: TGTGCCAGCAGTTACGCGTCCTACGAGCAGTACTTC. This encodes CASSYASYEQYF.

This chain links TRBV4-1 with TRBJ2-3, with TRBD2 identical over 10 bases. There are 16 residues in the CDR3. V lost 0 bases and J lost 2; bases outside the gene matches: 2. Germline lookup yields CDR1 MGHRA and CDR2 YSYEKL. The CDR3 protein is CASSQELAGYTDTQYF. The CDR3 DNA reads as TGCGCCAGCAGCCAAGAACTAGCGGGGTACACAGATACGCAGTATTTT.